This TCR beta chain was recorded in a study of cytomegalovirus exposure and HLA in healthy donors. General study points: Researchers reported in a later analysis that common viral pathogens appeared linked to several top clusters. Many donors carried some public TCRs, although rarity characterized most TCR sequences. With high specificity and sensitivity, the classifier reportedly diagnosed cytomegalovirus status.

This clone occurred once. Its antigen is as yet unknown. This CDR3 is built from 15 residues. Germline loops: CDR1 SGDLS, CDR2 YYNGEE. Trimming pared 0 bases from V and 2 bases from J, leaving 9 bases between. When sampled, the donors appeared nominally healthy, though they likely had unrecorded immune exposures. This PCR relied on a set of 60 Vbeta primers and 13 Jbeta primers. Produced via immunoSEQ multiplex PCR; TCRdb's table is partial and in-frame only. This sample yields about 67,000 clones, of which approximately 67% are seen a single time; around 1.9% belongs to the top ten. The chain uses TRBV9 and TRBJ2-1; TRBD1 is a possible D gene (6 bases). Sequenced material: PBMCs. The clonotype comes from a woman between 25 and 40 years old in good health and CMV-seronegative. This chain's CDR3 is CASSVGQGPYNEQFF. CDR3 DNA: TGTGCCAGCAGCGTAGGTCAGGGGCCCTACAATGAGCAGTTCTTC.